The clone carrying this TCR beta chain was seen more than once but under ten times. What it binds is not known. This entry comes from a study of identical twins' blood T cells. A previously described protocol, modified, built RNA-based TCR cDNA libraries. Sample barcodes were added at both library ends during cDNA synthesis. MiXCR, applied by TCRdb to the 5' RACE reads, yields one record per CDR3 protein. The data contain roughly 380,000 distinct CDR3 sequences, roughly 28% of them singletons. General study findings and limits: Twins shared about as many clonotypes as their cloneset sizes predicted.

Likely shared infections and vaccines: all three twin pairs were reared together. Trimming took 4 bases from V and 4 from J, leaving 25 bases between them. In germline, CDR1 is LGHNA, CDR2 YSLEER. This CDR3 spans 19 amino acids. This clonotype was obtained from a woman between 18 and 49 years old in good health. The chain employs TRBV4-3 and TRBJ2-2, with TRBD1 as a possible D gene (5 bases). The specimen was PBMCs. The CDR3 protein is CASSPSEAGQSWSTGELFF. CDR3 DNA sequence: TGCGCCAGCAGCCCCTCAGAGGCAGGGCAAAGCTGGAGCACCGGGGAGCTGTTTTTT.